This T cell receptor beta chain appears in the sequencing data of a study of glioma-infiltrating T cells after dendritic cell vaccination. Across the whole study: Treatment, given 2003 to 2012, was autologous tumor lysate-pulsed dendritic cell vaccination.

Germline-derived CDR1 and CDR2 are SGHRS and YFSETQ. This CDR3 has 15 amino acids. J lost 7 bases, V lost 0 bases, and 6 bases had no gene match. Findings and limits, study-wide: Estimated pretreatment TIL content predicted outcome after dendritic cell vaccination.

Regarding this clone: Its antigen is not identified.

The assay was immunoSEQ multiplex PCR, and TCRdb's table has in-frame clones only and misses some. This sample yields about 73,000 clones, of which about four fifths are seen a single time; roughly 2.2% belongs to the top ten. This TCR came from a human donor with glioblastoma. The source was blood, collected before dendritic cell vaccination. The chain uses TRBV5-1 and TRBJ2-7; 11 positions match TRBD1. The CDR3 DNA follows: TGCGCCAGCAGCTTGGGTGGACAGGGGGCTGGGGAGCAGTACTTC. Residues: CASSLGGQGAGEQYF.